These 6 T cell receptor beta chains were all obtained from the same sample, sequenced in a study of blood T cell repertoires in COVID-19. Clones were sequenced by immunoSEQ multiplex PCR, and TCRdb holds only the in-frame ones, with some missing. The sample yields 45,000 to 50,000 clones, approximately 85% seen once. The material sequenced was peripheral blood. The source is a woman of 80 years or more with COVID-19, enrolled during active disease.

This chain links TRBV24-1 with TRBJ2-1; D unresolved. The germline gives CDR1 KGHDR, CDR2 SFDVKD. This CDR3 has 13 residues. V was trimmed by 3 bases and J by 7 bases, leaving 9 bases between them. CDR3 sequence reads: CATSDHTTNEQFF. CDR3 bases: TGTGCCACCAGTGATCACACGACAAATGAGCAGTTCTTC.

The chain has TRBV18 and TRBJ1-4, with 8 bases fitting TRBD1. V lost 2 bases, J lost 8 bases, and 7 bases stayed unmatched. The CDR3 sequence is 15 residues long. The V gene's germline CDR1 is KGHSH and CDR2 LQKENI. In DNA form, the CDR3 reads TGTGCCAGCTCACCAAGCAGGGGGCTTAGGGAAAAACTGTTTTTT. As protein: CASSPSRGLREKLFF.

V usage is TRBV18 and J usage is TRBJ1-4; perhaps TRBD1 as D (6 bases). V was clipped by 3 bases and J by 8 bases, with 10 bases between them. The CDR3 is 13 residues long. CDR1 is KGHSH, CDR2 LQKENI, per germline. The CDR3 DNA follows: TGTGCCAGCTCACCCTCAGGGGCCGAAAAACTGTTTTTT. It is translated as CASSPSGAEKLFF.

This clone was picked up a small number of times. V usage is TRBV5-1 and J usage is TRBJ1-4; possibly TRBD1 for D (5 bases). The germline V gene encodes CDR1 SGHRS and CDR2 YFSETQ. Trimming removed 0 bases at V and 5 bases at J, with 11 bases between. CDR3 length: 15 amino acids. CDR3 coding DNA: TGCGCCAGCAGCTTGGTTCAGGGCGGAAATGAAAAACTGTTTTTT. Encoded protein: CASSLVQGGNEKLFF.

The chain carries TRBV27 and TRBJ2-2; tentatively, D is TRBD1 (6 bases). Trimming cost V 2 bases and J 7 bases, with 11 bases left between them. The CDR3 loop spans 14 amino acids. In germline, CDR1 is MNHEY, CDR2 SMNVEV (reference sequence). Here the CDR3 DNA reads TGTGCCAGCAGTTTAATGGGGGCGATCGGGGAGCTGTTTTTT. As protein: CASSLMGAIGELFF.

The chain recombines TRBV7-9 with TRBJ2-7; 9 bases align to TRBD2. This CDR3 has 14 residues. Germline CDR1 SEHNR, CDR2 FQNEAQ (reference sequence). After removal of 5 bases from V and 3 bases from J, the junction contained 5 bases not matched to a gene. The CDR3 protein is CASSPTSGIYEQYF. The CDR3 DNA follows: TGTGCCAGCAGCCCGACTAGCGGCATCTACGAGCAGTACTTC.